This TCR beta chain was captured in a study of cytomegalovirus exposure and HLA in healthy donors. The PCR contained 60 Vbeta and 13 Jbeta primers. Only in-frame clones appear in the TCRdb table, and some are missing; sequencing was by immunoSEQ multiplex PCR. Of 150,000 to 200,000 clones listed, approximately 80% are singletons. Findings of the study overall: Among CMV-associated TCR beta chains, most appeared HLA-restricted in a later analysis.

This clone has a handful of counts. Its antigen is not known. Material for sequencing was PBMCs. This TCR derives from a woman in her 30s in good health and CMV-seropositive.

The CDR3 sequence: CASSGGRGGNQPQHF. CDR3 DNA: TGTGCCAGCAGTGGAGGGCGTGGGGGCAATCAGCCCCAGCATTTT. V gene TRBV6-1 combines with J gene TRBJ1-5; D unresolved. CDR3 length: 15 residues. Germline CDR1 is MNHNS and CDR2 is SASEGT. The V and J ends lost 4 bases and 2 bases respectively, with 12 bases between them.